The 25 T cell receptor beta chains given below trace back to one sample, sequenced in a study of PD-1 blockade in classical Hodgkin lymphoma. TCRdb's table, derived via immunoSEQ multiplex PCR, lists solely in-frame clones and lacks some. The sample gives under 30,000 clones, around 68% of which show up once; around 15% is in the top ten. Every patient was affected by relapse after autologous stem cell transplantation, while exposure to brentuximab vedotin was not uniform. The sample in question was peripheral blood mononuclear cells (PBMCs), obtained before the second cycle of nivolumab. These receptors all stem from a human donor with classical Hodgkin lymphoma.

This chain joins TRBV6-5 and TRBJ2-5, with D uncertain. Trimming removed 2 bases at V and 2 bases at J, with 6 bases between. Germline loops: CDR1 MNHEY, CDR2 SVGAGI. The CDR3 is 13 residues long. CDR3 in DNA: TGTGCCAGCAGTTACGGCAGGCAAGAGACCCAGTACTTC. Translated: CASSYGRQETQYF.

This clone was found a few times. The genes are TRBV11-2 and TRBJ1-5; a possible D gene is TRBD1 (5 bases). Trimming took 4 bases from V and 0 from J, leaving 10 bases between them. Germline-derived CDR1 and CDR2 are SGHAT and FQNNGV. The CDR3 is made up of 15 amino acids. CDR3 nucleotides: TGTGCCAGCAGCTCCGACAGCCATAGCAATCAGCCCCAGCATTTT. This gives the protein CASSSDSHSNQPQHF.

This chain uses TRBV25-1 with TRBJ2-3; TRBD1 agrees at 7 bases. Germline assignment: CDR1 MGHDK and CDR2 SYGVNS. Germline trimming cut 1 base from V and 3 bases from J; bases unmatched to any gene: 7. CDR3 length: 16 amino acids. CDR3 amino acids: CASSELGTGDTDTQYF. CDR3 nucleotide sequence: TGTGCCAGCAGTGAATTAGGTACAGGGGATACAGATACGCAGTATTTT.

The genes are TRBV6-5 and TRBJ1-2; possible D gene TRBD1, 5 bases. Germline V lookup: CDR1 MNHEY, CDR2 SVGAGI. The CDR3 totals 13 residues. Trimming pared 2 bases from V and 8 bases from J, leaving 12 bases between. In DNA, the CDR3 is TGTGCCAGCAGTTACAGGAGGGGCAACGGCTACACCTTC. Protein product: CASSYRRGNGYTF.

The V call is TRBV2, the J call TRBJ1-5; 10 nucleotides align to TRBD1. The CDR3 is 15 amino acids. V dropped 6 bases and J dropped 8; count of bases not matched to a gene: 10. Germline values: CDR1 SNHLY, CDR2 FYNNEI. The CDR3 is CASSYSTGGFEPQHF. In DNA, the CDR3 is TGTGCCAGCAGCTATTCGACAGGGGGCTTTGAGCCCCAGCATTTT.

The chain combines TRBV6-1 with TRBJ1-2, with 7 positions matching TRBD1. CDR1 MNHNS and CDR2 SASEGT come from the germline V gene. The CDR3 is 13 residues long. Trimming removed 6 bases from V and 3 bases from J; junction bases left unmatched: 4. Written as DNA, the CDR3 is TGTGCCAGCAGGACAGACAGGGACTATGGCTACACCTTC. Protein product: CASRTDRDYGYTF.

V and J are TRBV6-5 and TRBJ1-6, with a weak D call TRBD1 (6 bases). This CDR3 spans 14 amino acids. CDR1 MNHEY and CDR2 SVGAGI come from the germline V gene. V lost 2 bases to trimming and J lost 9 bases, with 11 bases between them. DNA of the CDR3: TGTGCCAGCAGTTACGGCAGGGGAGGTTCACCCCTCCACTTT. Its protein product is CASSYGRGGSPLHF.

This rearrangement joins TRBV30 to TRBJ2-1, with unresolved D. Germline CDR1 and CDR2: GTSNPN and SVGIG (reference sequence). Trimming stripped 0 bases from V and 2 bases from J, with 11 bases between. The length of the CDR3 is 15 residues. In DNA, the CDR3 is TGTGCCTGGAGTGTGTCACCGGACGCCTACAATGAGCAGTTCTTC. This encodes CAWSVSPDAYNEQFF.

CDR3: CATSRPPIAGANVLTF. DNA of the CDR3: TGTGCCACCAGCAGACCACCCATCGCTGGGGCCAACGTCCTGACTTTC. The chain links TRBV15 to TRBJ2-6; D gene unclear. The CDR3 is made up of 16 amino acids. Trimming took 2 bases from V and 2 from J, leaving 10 bases between them. Looked up from germline, CDR1 is LNHNV and CDR2 is YYDKDF (reference sequence).

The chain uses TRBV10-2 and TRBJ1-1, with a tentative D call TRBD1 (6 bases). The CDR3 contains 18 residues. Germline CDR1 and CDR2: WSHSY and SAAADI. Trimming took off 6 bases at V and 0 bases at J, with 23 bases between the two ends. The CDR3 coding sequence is TGCGCCAGCAGGGGGGGGACACCTGATGGGGTGTTGAACACTGAAGCTTTCTTT. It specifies CASRGGTPDGVLNTEAFF.

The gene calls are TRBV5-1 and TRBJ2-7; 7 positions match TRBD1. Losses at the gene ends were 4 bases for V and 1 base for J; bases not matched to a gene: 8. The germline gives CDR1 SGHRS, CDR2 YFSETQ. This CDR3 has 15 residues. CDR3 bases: TGCGCCAGCAGCCCCGGGACAGTGGGGTCCTACGAGCAGTACTTC. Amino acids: CASSPGTVGSYEQYF.

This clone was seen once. DNA of the CDR3: TGTGCCAGCAGTGTATCTGGTACTAATTCACCCCTCCACTTT. It codes for CASSVSGTNSPLHF. The J gene is TRBJ1-6, the V gene TRBV2; D remains ambiguous. V was pared by 4 bases and J by 6 bases, with 10 bases between. The length of the CDR3 is 14 residues. Germline assignment: CDR1 SNHLY and CDR2 FYNNEI.

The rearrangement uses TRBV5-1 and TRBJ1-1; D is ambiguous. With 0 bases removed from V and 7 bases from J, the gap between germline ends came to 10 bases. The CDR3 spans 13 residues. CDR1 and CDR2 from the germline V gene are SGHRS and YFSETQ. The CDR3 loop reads CASSLVVSGEAFF. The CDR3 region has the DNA TGCGCCAGCAGCTTGGTGGTTTCCGGTGAAGCTTTCTTT.

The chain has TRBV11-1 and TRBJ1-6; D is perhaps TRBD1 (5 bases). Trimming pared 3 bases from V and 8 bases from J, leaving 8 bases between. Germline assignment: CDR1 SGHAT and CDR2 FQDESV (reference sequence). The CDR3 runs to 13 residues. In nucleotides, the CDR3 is TGTGCCAGCAGCTTTGGGGGGTATTCACCCCTCCACTTT. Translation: CASSFGGYSPLHF.

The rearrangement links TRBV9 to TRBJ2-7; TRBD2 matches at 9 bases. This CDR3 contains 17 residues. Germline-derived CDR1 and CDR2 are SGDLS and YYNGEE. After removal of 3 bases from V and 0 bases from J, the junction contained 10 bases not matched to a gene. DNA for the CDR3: TGTGCCAGCAGCGGACTGATCGGTAGCGGGGGCTCCTACGAGCAGTACTTC. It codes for CASSGLIGSGGSYEQYF.

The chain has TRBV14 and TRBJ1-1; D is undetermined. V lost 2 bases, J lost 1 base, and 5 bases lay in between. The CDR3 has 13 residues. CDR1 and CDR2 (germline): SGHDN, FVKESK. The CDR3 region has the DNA TGTGCCAGCAGCCAATGGGCGAACACTGAAGCTTTCTTT. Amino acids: CASSQWANTEAFF.

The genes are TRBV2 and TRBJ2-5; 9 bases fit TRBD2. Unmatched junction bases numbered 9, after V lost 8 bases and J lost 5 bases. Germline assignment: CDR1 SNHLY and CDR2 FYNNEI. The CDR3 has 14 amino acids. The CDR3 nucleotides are TGTGCCAGCGGGCGGCGGGGGGGCGAGGAGACCCAGTACTTC. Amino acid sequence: CASGRRGGEETQYF.

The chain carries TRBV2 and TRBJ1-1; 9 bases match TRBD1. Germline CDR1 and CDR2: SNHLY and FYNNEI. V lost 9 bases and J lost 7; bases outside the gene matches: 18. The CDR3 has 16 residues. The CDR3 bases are TGTGCCAGAACCGGGACAGGGCAATCGTGGGCCATTGAAGCTTTCTTT. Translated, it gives CARTGTGQSWAIEAFF. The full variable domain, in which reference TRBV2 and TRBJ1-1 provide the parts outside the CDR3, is EPEVTQTPSHQVTQMGQEVILRCVPISNHLYFYWYRQILGQKVEFLVSFYNNEISEKSEIFDDQFSVERPDGSNFTLKIRSTKLEDSAMYFCARTGTGQSWAIEAFFGQGTRLTVV.

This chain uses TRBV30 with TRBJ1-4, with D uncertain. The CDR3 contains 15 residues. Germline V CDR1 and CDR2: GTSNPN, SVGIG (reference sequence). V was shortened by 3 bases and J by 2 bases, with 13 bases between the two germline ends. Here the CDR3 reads CAWSRGGGTNEKLFF. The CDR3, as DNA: TGTGCCTGGAGCCGGGGAGGAGGCACTAATGAAAAACTGTTTTTT. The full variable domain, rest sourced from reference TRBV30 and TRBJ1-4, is SQTIHQWPATLVQPVGSPLSLECTVEGTSNPNLYWYRQAAGRGLQLLFYSVGIGQISSEVPQNLSASRPQDRQFILSSKKLLLSDSGFYLCAWSRGGGTNEKLFFGSGTQLSVL.

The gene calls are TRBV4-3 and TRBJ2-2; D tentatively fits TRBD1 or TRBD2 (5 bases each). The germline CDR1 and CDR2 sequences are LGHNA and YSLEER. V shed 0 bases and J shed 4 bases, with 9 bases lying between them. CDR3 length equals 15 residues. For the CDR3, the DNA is TGCGCCAGCAGCCAAGACAGGGAGCGCACCGGGGAGCTGTTTTTT. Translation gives CASSQDRERTGELFF.

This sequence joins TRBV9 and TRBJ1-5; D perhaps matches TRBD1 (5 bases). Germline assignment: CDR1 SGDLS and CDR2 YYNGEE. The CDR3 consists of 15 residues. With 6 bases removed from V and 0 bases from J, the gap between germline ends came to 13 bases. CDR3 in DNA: TGTGCCAGCACGGCCGGGGCATATAGCAATCAGCCCCAGCATTTT. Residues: CASTAGAYSNQPQHF.

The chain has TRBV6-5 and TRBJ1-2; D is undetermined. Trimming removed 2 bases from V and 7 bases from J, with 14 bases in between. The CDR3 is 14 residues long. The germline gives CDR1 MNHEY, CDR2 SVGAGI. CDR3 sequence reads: CASSYATEAAGYTF. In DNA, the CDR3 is TGTGCCAGCAGTTACGCAACAGAGGCGGCTGGCTACACCTTC.

DNA for the CDR3: TGTGCCAGCAGCGCGGACAGACCCTCTGGGGCCAACGTCCTGACTTTC. As protein: CASSADRPSGANVLTF. The chain employs TRBV5-4 and TRBJ2-6; possible D gene TRBD1, 6 bases. CDR3 length equals 16 residues. CDR1 is SGHNT and CDR2 is YYREEE in the germline V gene (reference sequence). Trimming took 4 bases from V and 0 from J, leaving 11 bases between them. Variable domain in full (rest from reference TRBV5-4 and TRBJ2-6): ETGVTQSPTHLIKTRGQQVTLRCSSQSGHNTVSWYQQALGQGPQFIFQYYREEENGRGNFPPRFSGLQFPNYSSELNVNALELDDSALYLCASSADRPSGANVLTFGAGSRLTVL.

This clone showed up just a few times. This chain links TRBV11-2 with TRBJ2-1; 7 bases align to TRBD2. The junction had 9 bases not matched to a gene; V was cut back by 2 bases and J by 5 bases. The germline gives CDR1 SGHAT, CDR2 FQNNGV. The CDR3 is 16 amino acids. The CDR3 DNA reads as TGTGCCAGCAGCTTAATGGGCGGGGGAGAAAACAATGAGCAGTTCTTC. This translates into CASSLMGGGENNEQFF.

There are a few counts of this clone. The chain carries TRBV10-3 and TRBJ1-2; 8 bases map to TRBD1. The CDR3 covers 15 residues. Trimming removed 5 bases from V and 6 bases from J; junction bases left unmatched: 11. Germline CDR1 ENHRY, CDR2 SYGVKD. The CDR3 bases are TGTGCCATCAGTTACGCTATAACAGGGGGAGATGGCTACACCTTC. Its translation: CAISYAITGGDGYTF.